The rows below give T cell receptor beta chains drawn from one sample of a study of CXCR3-negative and CXCR3-positive naive CD8 T cells. TCRdb derives one entry per CDR3 protein from the 5' RACE reads, leaving out DNA. The sample includes about 150,000 distinct CDR3 sequences. Sequenced sample: naive CXCR3+ CD8+ T cells from blood. These receptor sequences come from a human donor in good health. Some clones in this sample may be carry-over from other donors' samples. The CDR3 runs from the conserved cysteine through the conserved F or W.

TRBJ1-2 TRBV6-5 CASSYGGQDYGYTF
TRBJ2-3 TRBV14 CASSPLLRAFTDTQYF
TRBJ2-7 TRBV19 CASSIDPASPGDEQYF
TRBJ2-7 TRBV28 CASSWGTDGYEQYF
TRBJ1-3 TRBV4-2 CASSQQTDRGGNTIYF
TRBJ2-2 TRBV7-3 CASSEGFTGELFF
TRBJ2-7 TRBV18 CASAGLHWSYEQYF
TRBJ2-1 TRBV29-1 CSGGVTSGGNEQFF
TRBJ2-1 TRBV19 CASNYRGGNYNEQFF
TRBJ2-1 TRBV12-3/TRBV12-4 CASSPQLHGGSLDEQFF
TRBJ2-3 TRBV28 CASSISTVTDTQYF
TRBJ2-2 TRBV14 CASSQETSIYTGELFF
TRBJ2-1 TRBV29-1 CSATRGDEQFF
TRBJ2-5 TRBV6-6 CASSYSAPAGTQTQYF
TRBJ2-1 TRBV9 CASSVVDVGTGHNEQFF
TRBJ2-7 TRBV11-2 CASSLALRDYSYEQYF
TRBJ2-5 TRBV6-6 CASSYSSGGVETQYF
TRBJ2-7 TRBV11-2 CASSSGGGTAYEQYF